Following are 15 T cell receptor beta chains from one sample sequenced in a study of blood T cell repertoires in COVID-19. Libraries were prepared by immunoSEQ multiplex PCR; TCRdb keeps only in-frame clonotypes and omits some of them. The repertoire holds 200,000 to 300,000 clones, with about 85% as singletons. Sequenced: peripheral blood. These receptors were obtained from a woman between 55 and 75 years old with active or convalescent COVID-19.

The chain combines TRBV27 with TRBJ1-6; 9 positions match TRBD1. This CDR3 is built from 17 residues. The V segment lost 4 bases and the J segment 0 bases; nucleotides outside the gene matches: 4. Looked up from germline, CDR1 is MNHEY and CDR2 is SMNVEV (reference sequence). The CDR3 reads CASSYRGQHSYNSPLHF. In DNA form, the CDR3 reads TGTGCCAGCAGTTACAGGGGGCAACACTCCTATAATTCACCCCTCCACTTT.

The J gene is TRBJ1-3, the V gene TRBV4-1; D unresolved. The CDR3 runs to 15 residues. The V end lost 1 base, the J end lost 0 bases, and 7 bases lay between the germline ends. The germline CDR1 and CDR2 sequences are MGHRA and YSYEKL. The DNA of the CDR3 is TGCGCCAGCAGCCAAGGCAGAACCTCTGGAAACACCATATATTTT. As protein: CASSQGRTSGNTIYF.

J is TRBJ2-1 and V is TRBV7-2; D perhaps matches TRBD2 (6 bases). Germline loops: CDR1 SGHTA, CDR2 FQGNSA. This CDR3 is built from 18 residues. The V end lost 0 bases, the J end lost 0 bases, and 15 bases lay between the germline ends. The CDR3, as DNA: TGTGCCAGCAGCTTAGCAGTTTTCGGGGGTTCCTCCTACAATGAGCAGTTCTTC. The encoded protein is CASSLAVFGGSSYNEQFF.

The gene calls are TRBV28 and TRBJ1-1, with D possibly being TRBD1 (6 bases). The germline gives CDR1 MDHEN, CDR2 SYDVKM. V was cut by 6 bases and J by 6 bases, with 17 bases left in between. CDR3 length equals 14 residues. CDR3 nucleotides: TGTGCCAGCAGGATGGGGGCAGGGACCTCTGAAGCTTTCTTT. Its translation is CASRMGAGTSEAFF.

This rearrangement joins TRBV5-1 to TRBJ2-3, with TRBD2 matching 7 bases. J gave up 2 bases and V 4 bases, and 7 bases lay outside the gene matches. This CDR3 has 15 amino acids. Germline lookup yields CDR1 SGHRS and CDR2 YFSETQ. The CDR3 is CASSPLGGYTDTQYF. CDR3 nucleotide sequence: TGCGCCAGCAGCCCCCTGGGAGGGTACACAGATACGCAGTATTTT.

This clone was picked up one time. The chain carries TRBV2 and TRBJ2-1; 7 positions match TRBD2. V lost 6 bases, J lost 4 bases, and 9 bases stayed unmatched. The CDR3 is 15 residues long. Germline CDR1 SNHLY, CDR2 FYNNEI. The CDR3 sequence is CASSRLGGGYNEQFF. In DNA form, the CDR3 reads TGTGCCAGCAGCCGCCTGGGCGGGGGATACAATGAGCAGTTCTTC.

J is TRBJ2-1 and V is TRBV6-6; 8 bases match TRBD1. Germline V gene data show CDR1 as MNHNY and CDR2 as SVGAGI (reference sequence). Unmatched junction bases numbered 7, after V lost 5 bases and J lost 4 bases. The CDR3 is 15 residues long. CDR3 sequence reads: CASSNTGGRYNEQFF. The DNA of the CDR3 is TGTGCCAGCAGTAACACAGGGGGACGGTACAATGAGCAGTTCTTC.

V and J are TRBV15 and TRBJ1-2; D not resolved. The germline V gene encodes CDR1 LNHNV and CDR2 YYDKDF (reference sequence). This CDR3 has 14 amino acids. V was trimmed by 0 bases and J by 3 bases, leaving 8 bases between them. In DNA, the CDR3 is TGTGCCACCAGCAGAGACAGAAGCGACTATGGCTACACCTTC. As protein: CATSRDRSDYGYTF. Supplemented by reference TRBV15 and TRBJ1-2, the full variable domain reads DAMVIQNPRYQVTQFGKPVTLSCSQTLNHNVMYWYQQKSSQAPKLLFHYYDKDFNNEADTPDNFQSRRPNTSFCFLDIRSPGLGDTAMYLCATSRDRSDYGYTFGSGTRLTVV.

This clone has only one observation. V and J are TRBV4-1 and TRBJ2-2; D is possibly TRBD2 (5 bases). This CDR3 has 11 residues. In germline, CDR1 is MGHRA, CDR2 YSYEKL. V dropped 10 bases and J dropped 8 bases, with 11 bases sitting between them. CDR3 sequence: CATRGTGELFF. DNA of the CDR3: TGCGCCACCCGGGGAACAGGGGAGCTGTTTTTT.

The chain employs TRBV5-1 and TRBJ2-5; D gene uncertain. This CDR3 contains 14 residues. The V gene's germline CDR1 is SGHRS and CDR2 YFSETQ. V was trimmed by 0 bases and J by 7 bases, leaving 13 bases between them. CDR3 amino acids: CASSLVAPEGTQYF. CDR3 DNA sequence: TGCGCCAGCAGCTTGGTAGCCCCGGAAGGGACCCAGTACTTC.

The chain recombines TRBV6-5 with TRBJ1-1; D might be TRBD1 (5 bases). The CDR3 length is 14 residues. V lost 2 bases to trimming and J lost 0 bases, with 7 bases between them. The germline V gene has CDR1 MNHEY and CDR2 SVGAGI. CDR3 amino acids: CASSYKGLNTEAFF. DNA of the CDR3: TGTGCCAGCAGTTACAAGGGGTTGAACACTGAAGCTTTCTTT.

The chain uses TRBV6-1 and TRBJ2-1; D possibly corresponds to TRBD2 (6 bases). This CDR3 is 15 amino acids long. The germline gives CDR1 MNHNS, CDR2 SASEGT. Trimming shortened V by 2 bases and J by 4 bases, and 12 bases separated the two germline ends. CDR3 sequence (DNA): TGTGCCAGCAGTGAAAGTAACAGCGGGTACAATGAGCAGTTCTTC. Amino acids: CASSESNSGYNEQFF.

In this sample, this clone turned up once. This chain connects TRBV5-1 to TRBJ2-3, with D perhaps TRBD1 (6 bases). The germline gives CDR1 SGHRS, CDR2 YFSETQ. The CDR3 is 14 residues long. Between the trimmed V and J ends, which lost 5 bases and 0 bases, there was a span of 10 bases. As DNA, the CDR3 is TGCGCCAGCAGATGGACAGTCAGCACAGATACGCAGTATTTT. As protein: CASRWTVSTDTQYF.

This chain uses TRBV4-2 with TRBJ2-3, with 8 bases that match TRBD2. Unmatched junction bases numbered 21, after V lost 2 bases and J lost 5 bases. Per germline, CDR1 LGHNA and CDR2 YNFKEQ. The CDR3 runs 20 residues. DNA of the CDR3: TGTGCCAGCAGCCAATCATTGGTGGGAGGGACCAACCGGGGGGGAGATACGCAGTATTTT. Translation: CASSQSLVGGTNRGGDTQYF.

The V call is TRBV4-1, the J call TRBJ1-1; the D gene is possibly TRBD1 (6 bases). Germline V gene sequence: CDR1 MGHRA, CDR2 YSYEKL. This CDR3 is 15 amino acids long. V was clipped by 0 bases and J by 1 base, with 9 bases between them. CDR3 sequence (DNA): TGCGCCAGCAGCCAAGAGGACAGAGAGAACACTGAAGCTTTCTTT. Translating it yields CASSQEDRENTEAFF.